Described below is a single T cell receptor (beta chain) sequence and its context. This specimen belongs to a study of T cells in Graves' hyperthyroidism and ophthalmopathy. About the study: Peripheral blood collection took place at initial diagnosis, before any treatment.

V lost 7 bases, J lost 1 base, and 10 bases lay in between. The germline CDR1 and CDR2 sequences are KGHSH and LQKENI. This CDR3 contains 13 residues. Amplification yielded TCR beta CDR3 regions, with RNA transcripts as the source. The TCR CDR3 first-round RT-PCR relied on the HTBI primer set. TCRdb re-derived calls from the multiplex PCR reads in MiXCR, one entry per CDR3 protein. Of approximately 300,000 distinct CDR3 sequences in the sample, approximately 15% were seen once. Sequencing was performed on blood. The source is a woman aged 55-69 years with Graves' ophthalmopathy. The genes are TRBV18 and TRBJ1-1; maybe TRBD1 (6 bases). In DNA, the CDR3 is TGTGCCAGCTTAGGACAGCAGAACACTGAAGCTTTCTTT. Translated, it gives CASLGQQNTEAFF.